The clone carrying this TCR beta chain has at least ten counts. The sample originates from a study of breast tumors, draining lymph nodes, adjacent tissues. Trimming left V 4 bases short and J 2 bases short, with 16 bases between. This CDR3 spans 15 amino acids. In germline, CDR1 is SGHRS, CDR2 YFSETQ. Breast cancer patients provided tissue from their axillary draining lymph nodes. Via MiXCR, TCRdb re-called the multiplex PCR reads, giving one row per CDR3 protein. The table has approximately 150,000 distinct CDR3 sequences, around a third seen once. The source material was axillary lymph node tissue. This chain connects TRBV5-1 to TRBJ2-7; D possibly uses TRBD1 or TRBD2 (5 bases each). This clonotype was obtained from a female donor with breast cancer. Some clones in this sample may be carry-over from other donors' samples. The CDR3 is CASSVSAGTAYEQYF. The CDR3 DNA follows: TGCGCCAGCAGCGTATCCGCCGGGACGGCCTACGAGCAGTACTTC. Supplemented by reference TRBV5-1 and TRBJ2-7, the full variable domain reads KAGVTQTPRYLIKTRGQQVTLSCSPISGHRSVSWYQQTPGQGLQFLFEYFSETQRNKGNFPGRFSGRQFSNSRSEMNVSTLELGDSALYLCASSVSAGTAYEQYFGPGTRLTVT.